The rows below give T cell receptor beta chains drawn from one sample of a study of T cell responses to AZD1222 COVID-19 vaccine. Using immunoSEQ multiplex PCR, the repertoire was profiled, and TCRdb retains in-frame clones only, with some absent. The sample lists some 140,000 clones; 90% were seen once. Sequenced material: peripheral blood, taken on day 0 of AZD1222 vaccination. The receptors were gathered from an adult in good health. Both conserved end residues are part of each CDR3. Each record gives: clone size, J gene, V gene, D gene, CDR3 protein, CDR3 DNA. The D gene is left open where the match is weak. Some rows have no size entry. The others give once, few or many, or a class for an expanded clone.

clone_size: .
j_call: TRBJ2-5
v_call: TRBV7-7
d_call: TRBD1
cdr3_aa: CASSWAGTEEETQYF
cdr3_nt: TGTGCTAGCAGCTGGGCCGGGACAGAGGAAGAGACCCAGTACTTC

clone_size: .
j_call: TRBJ1-1
v_call: TRBV9
d_call: TRBD1
cdr3_aa: CASSRQTGGTEAFF
cdr3_nt: TGTGCCAGCAGCCGACAGACAGGGGGGACTGAAGCTTTCTTT

clone_size: once
j_call: TRBJ2-7
v_call: TRBV30
d_call: .
cdr3_aa: CAWSARGRGTYEQYF
cdr3_nt: TGTGCCTGGAGTGCGAGAGGCAGGGGAACCTACGAGCAGTACTTC

clone_size: .
j_call: TRBJ2-7
v_call: TRBV7-8
d_call: TRBD2
cdr3_aa: CASSLAGGQVYEQYF
cdr3_nt: TGTGCCAGCAGCCTAGCGGGAGGGCAGGTCTACGAGCAGTACTTC

clone_size: once
j_call: TRBJ1-5
v_call: TRBV6-1
d_call: .
cdr3_aa: CASSEIRGGSNQPQHF
cdr3_nt: TGTGCCAGCAGTGAAATCCGGGGAGGTAGCAATCAGCCCCAGCATTTT

clone_size: .
j_call: TRBJ1-4
v_call: TRBV7-2
d_call: .
cdr3_aa: CASSLDPSSNEKLFF
cdr3_nt: TGTGCCAGCAGCCTGGACCCGTCCTCTAATGAAAAACTGTTTTTT

clone_size: .
j_call: TRBJ1-1
v_call: TRBV28
d_call: TRBD1
cdr3_aa: CASSLWARQGGTEAFF
cdr3_nt: TGTGCCAGCAGTTTATGGGCGCGACAGGGGGGGACTGAAGCTTTCTTT

clone_size: .
j_call: TRBJ1-1
v_call: TRBV10-1
d_call: TRBD1
cdr3_aa: CASSAGQIPTEAFF
cdr3_nt: TGCGCCAGCAGCGCGGGACAGATTCCAACTGAAGCTTTCTTT

clone_size: once
j_call: TRBJ2-7
v_call: TRBV10-3
d_call: TRBD2
cdr3_aa: CAISESHWRGGQKHEQYF
cdr3_nt: TGTGCCATCAGTGAGTCACATTGGCGGGGGGGACAAAAGCACGAGCAGTACTTC

clone_size: .
j_call: TRBJ2-1
v_call: TRBV7-2
d_call: .
cdr3_aa: CASSLKHGYNEQFF
cdr3_nt: TGTGCCAGCAGCTTAAAACACGGATACAATGAGCAGTTCTTC

clone_size: .
j_call: TRBJ2-3
v_call: TRBV6-5
d_call: TRBD2
cdr3_aa: CASSYSGTSGRDTQYF
cdr3_nt: TGTGCCAGCAGTTACTCAGGGACTAGCGGGCGGGATACGCAGTATTTT

clone_size: once
j_call: TRBJ1-6
v_call: TRBV3-1/TRBV3-2
d_call: .
cdr3_aa: CASSQMGRQINSPLHF
cdr3_nt: TGTGCCAGCAGCCAAATGGGGAGACAGATAAATTCACCCCTCCACTTT

clone_size: .
j_call: TRBJ1-2
v_call: TRBV30
d_call: .
cdr3_aa: CAWSETNYGYTF
cdr3_nt: TGTGCCTGGTCCGAGACTAACTATGGCTACACCTTC

clone_size: once
j_call: TRBJ2-1
v_call: TRBV20-1
d_call: TRBD2
cdr3_aa: CSAGGRDSGFF
cdr3_nt: TGCAGTGCCGGGGGGAGAGACTCGGGGTTCTTC

clone_size: .
j_call: TRBJ2-3
v_call: TRBV6-1
d_call: .
cdr3_aa: CASSEGTGDTQYF
cdr3_nt: TGTGCCAGCAGTGAAGGGACTGGGGATACGCAGTATTTT

clone_size: once
j_call: TRBJ2-1
v_call: TRBV3-1/TRBV3-2
d_call: TRBD2
cdr3_aa: CASSQGGLAVNEQFF
cdr3_nt: TGTGCCAGCAGCCAAGGGGGACTAGCGGTCAATGAGCAGTTCTTC

clone_size: .
j_call: TRBJ1-2
v_call: TRBV18
d_call: TRBD1
cdr3_aa: CASSPKGASDTF
cdr3_nt: TGTGCCAGCTCACCTAAGGGGGCATCGGACACCTTC

clone_size: .
j_call: TRBJ1-1
v_call: TRBV12-3/TRBV12-4
d_call: .
cdr3_aa: CASSFGEGRKAFF
cdr3_nt: TGTGCCAGCAGTTTCGGGGAGGGTCGCAAAGCTTTCTTT

clone_size: .
j_call: TRBJ2-1
v_call: TRBV6-5
d_call: .
cdr3_aa: CASSPRGVNEQFF
cdr3_nt: TGTGCCAGCAGCCCCAGGGGAGTGAATGAGCAGTTCTTC

clone_size: .
j_call: TRBJ1-6
v_call: TRBV11-1
d_call: .
cdr3_aa: CASSSLGGSPLHF
cdr3_nt: TGTGCCAGCAGCTCCCTCGGGGGTTCACCCCTCCACTTT

clone_size: .
j_call: TRBJ1-4
v_call: TRBV7-9
d_call: .
cdr3_aa: CASRPQGPNEKLFF
cdr3_nt: TGTGCCAGCAGACCACAGGGTCCTAATGAAAAACTGTTTTTT

clone_size: .
j_call: TRBJ2-3
v_call: TRBV29-1
d_call: TRBD2
cdr3_aa: CSVYGSGADTDTQYF
cdr3_nt: TGCAGCGTCTATGGTAGCGGGGCCGACACAGATACGCAGTATTTT

clone_size: .
j_call: TRBJ2-1
v_call: TRBV15
d_call: TRBD2
cdr3_aa: CATSRDPGGSYNEQFF
cdr3_nt: TGTGCCACCAGCAGAGATCCGGGAGGCTCCTACAATGAGCAGTTCTTC

clone_size: .
j_call: TRBJ1-3
v_call: TRBV30
d_call: .
cdr3_aa: CAWRSGAFGNTIYF
cdr3_nt: TGTGCCTGGAGATCGGGGGCGTTTGGAAACACCATATATTTT

clone_size: .
j_call: TRBJ2-1
v_call: TRBV29-1
d_call: .
cdr3_aa: CSVGRTNYNEQFF
cdr3_nt: TGCAGCGTTGGGCGAACGAATTACAATGAGCAGTTCTTC

clone_size: .
j_call: TRBJ2-1
v_call: TRBV5-1
d_call: .
cdr3_aa: CASSPPLGSYNEQFF
cdr3_nt: TGCGCCAGCAGTCCCCCACTAGGATCCTACAATGAGCAGTTCTTC

clone_size: once
j_call: TRBJ1-5
v_call: TRBV19
d_call: TRBD1
cdr3_aa: CASARRGPDQPQHF
cdr3_nt: TGTGCCAGTGCGAGGAGGGGGCCCGATCAGCCCCAGCATTTT

clone_size: once
j_call: TRBJ1-4
v_call: TRBV5-1
d_call: .
cdr3_aa: CASSLGQGAVFNEKLFF
cdr3_nt: TGCGCCAGCAGCTTGGGGCAGGGAGCCGTTTTTAATGAAAAACTGTTTTTT